This TCR beta chain was captured by sequencing in a study of blood T cell repertoires in COVID-19. Study as a whole: Both acute and convalescent COVID-19 samples were obtained from the United States, Italy and Spain. PBMCs, B-cell-depleted T cells, or T cells provided the cDNA or gDNA that made up the material.

CDR1 is LGHNA and CDR2 is YSLEER in the germline V gene. There are 14 residues in the CDR3. V lost 1 base and J 7 bases, leaving 13 bases between the germline ends. In the original analysis: Reference gene primers were amplified, and this amplification served to estimate nucleated cell counts. TCRdb's table, derived via immunoSEQ multiplex PCR, lists solely in-frame clones and lacks some. The V and J calls and the clone size are those of that table, but D and trimming were determined from the DNA. The table has 50,000 or so clones, 65% to 80% seen once. This clonotype originated in a man aged 65-85 years with acute or convalescent COVID-19. This chain joins TRBV4-3 and TRBJ1-2; D remains unclear. The specimen was peripheral blood. The CDR3 is CASSQVSRTGGYTF. As DNA, the CDR3 is TGCGCCAGCAGCCAAGTGTCAAGAACGGGTGGCTACACCTTC.